This paragraph reports one TCR beta chain. Its cognate antigen is unknown. The whole isolated RNA underwent reverse transcription, so sequencing captured expressed TCRB transcripts. TCRdb's copy holds only in-frame clones and misses some; the assay was immunoSEQ multiplex PCR. Among hundreds of thousands of clones, about a sixth were seen once, and the ten largest hold 0.09% to 0.095%. The data were obtained in a study of beta chain features in type 1 diabetes. Study results and caveats: Significant though moderate, a shortening of TCRB CDR3s appeared in all four CD4+ subsets of Type 1 diabetes patients.

V was clipped by 6 bases and J by 7 bases, with 7 bases between them. The germline V gene has CDR1 MDHEN and CDR2 SYDVKM. The CDR3 covers 11 residues. V is TRBV28 and J is TRBJ2-1, with D unclear. The clonotype comes from a man aged 18-30 years in good health. The specimen sequenced was naive CD4+ T cells from blood. The CDR3 protein is CASRENNEQFF. CDR3 sequence (DNA): TGTGCCAGCAGGGAGAATAATGAGCAGTTCTTC.